These 9 T cell receptor beta chains were sequenced from one sample in a study of vaccination effects on CD4 cells after COVID-19. Antigen specificity for these receptors is unknown. The data were produced by immunoSEQ multiplex PCR, yet TCRdb's version contains in-frame clones alone and is incomplete. The sample consists of approximately 40,000 clones, roughly 87% of them appearing once. CD4+ T cell isolation took place after nine to eleven days of culture. Sequencing used CD4+ T cells from PBMCs cultured without peptide, obtained before COVID-19 vaccination. The receptors come from a human donor who received a COVID-19 vaccine.

The chain couples TRBV30 to TRBJ1-6, with 11 positions matching TRBD1. The ends lost 3 bases at V and 5 bases at J; junction bases unmatched: 6. The CDR3 extends over 16 amino acids. Germline lookup yields CDR1 GTSNPN and CDR2 SVGIG (reference sequence). DNA of the CDR3: TGTGCCTGGAGAATCGGGACAGGGGGAAATAATTCACCCCTCCACTTT. It encodes CAWRIGTGGNNSPLHF.

The chain links TRBV18 to TRBJ2-1; 12 positions agree with TRBD1. Germline CDR1 KGHSH, CDR2 LQKENI. J gave up 6 bases and V 4 bases, and 13 bases lay outside the gene matches. The CDR3 extends over 18 amino acids. The CDR3 bases are TGTGCCAGCTCACTACTGGTCGGGACAGGGGGCACGGGCAATGAGCAGTTCTTC. Its protein is CASSLLVGTGGTGNEQFF.

The chain has TRBV7-2 and TRBJ2-3; no firm D call. This CDR3 has 14 residues. The germline V and J ends were trimmed by 3 bases and 5 bases, with 12 bases remaining between them. Per the germline V gene, CDR1 is SGHTA and CDR2 is FQGNSA. The CDR3 bases are TGTGCCAGCAGCTTTAGGAGTGTTGGAGATACGCAGTATTTT. Translated: CASSFRSVGDTQYF.

This chain connects TRBV24-1 to TRBJ1-2; TRBD1 agrees at 9 bases. After removal of 3 bases from V and 2 bases from J, the junction contained 3 bases not matched to a gene. The CDR3 runs to 15 residues. Germline V gives CDR1 KGHDR, CDR2 SFDVKD. The CDR3 spells CATSDPTGGNYGYTF. CDR3 nucleotide sequence: TGTGCCACCAGTGATCCGACAGGGGGGAACTATGGCTACACCTTC.

V usage is TRBV24-1 and J usage is TRBJ2-1; D is unresolved. The V gene lost 5 bases and the J gene lost 3 bases, with 7 bases spanning the gap. The CDR3 contains 13 residues. From germline, CDR1 is KGHDR and CDR2 SFDVKD. Here the CDR3 reads CATSGSNYNEQFF. The CDR3 region has the DNA TGTGCCACCAGTGGCTCAAACTACAATGAGCAGTTCTTC.

The V call is TRBV7-8, the J call TRBJ2-1; 9 nucleotides line up with TRBD2. V dropped 2 bases and J dropped 4; count of bases not matched to a gene: 3. The CDR3 has 15 residues. Looked up from germline, CDR1 is SGHVS and CDR2 is FQNEAQ. The DNA of the CDR3 is TGTGCCAGCAGCTTAAGTCTAGCGGGGTACAATGAGCAGTTCTTC. Its protein is CASSLSLAGYNEQFF.

This clone was picked up a small number of times. CDR3 DNA: TGTGCCAGCAGCACACAGAATCAGCCCCAGCATTTT. Its translation: CASSTQNQPQHF. The chain is built from TRBV7-2 and TRBJ1-5; no clear D. Germline CDR1 SGHTA, CDR2 FQGNSA. This CDR3 has 12 amino acids. Trimming stripped 5 bases from V and 4 bases from J, with 6 bases between.

The chain recombines TRBV7-2 with TRBJ2-3; no definite D call. With 8 bases removed from V and 10 bases from J, the gap between germline ends came to 19 bases. This CDR3 is 13 amino acids long. Germline assignment: CDR1 SGHTA and CDR2 FQGNSA. CDR3 nucleotides: TGTGCCAGCTCCGAACAAGCTCAGACGCCGCAGTATTTT. Encoded protein: CASSEQAQTPQYF.

This chain joins TRBV3-1 (or the pseudogene TRBV3-2) and TRBJ1-3; no reliable D call. The V gene's germline CDR1 is LGHDT and CDR2 YNNKEL (reference sequence). This CDR3 contains 14 residues. The V gene lost 1 base and the J gene lost 4 bases, with 8 bases spanning the gap. The CDR3: CASSQGAGGNTIYF. CDR3 nucleotide sequence: TGTGCCAGCAGCCAAGGGGCGGGGGGAAACACCATATATTTT.